What follows are 13 T cell receptor beta chains derived from one specimen sequenced in a study of naive and memory T cell subsets. The beta constant-region primer was an equimolar mix of two oligonucleotides covering TRBC1 and TRBC2. Four rounds of PCR amplified the ligated cDNA using nested alpha and beta constant-region primers plus SP2. TCRdb re-derived calls from the UMI-ligation and nested PCR reads in MiXCR, one entry per CDR3 protein. The data show approximately 150,000 distinct CDR3 sequences, 22% seen once. No cognate antigen is known for these TCRs. The study's findings and limits: Naive repertoires, especially CD8, held a few larger clonotypes, possibly memory cells re-expressing CD45RA.

Sequenced material: naive CD4+ T cells from blood. The source of these receptors is a human donor in good health.

A note on this clonotype: This may be a read error: a much more frequent sequence differs by one nucleotide. This chain links TRBV7-2 with TRBJ2-5; TRBD2 aligns across 10 bases. From germline, CDR1 is SGHTA and CDR2 FQGNSA. The CDR3 extends over 14 amino acids. CDR3 coding DNA: TGTGCCAGCAGCCTAGCGGGAGTGCGAGAGACCCAGTACTTC. As protein: CASSLAGVRETQYF.

The chain uses TRBV19 and TRBJ1-4; D is perhaps TRBD1 (6 bases). The CDR3 length is 15 residues. Trimming took off 6 bases at V and 8 bases at J, with 19 bases between the two ends. The germline gives CDR1 LNHDA, CDR2 SQIVND (reference sequence). The DNA for the CDR3 is TGTGCCAGTAGCAGACAGGTTAACCAGGGGGAAAAACTGTTTTTT. It codes for CASSRQVNQGEKLFF.

The chain combines TRBV5-1 with TRBJ1-6, with 7 bases aligning to TRBD1. Trimming at V came to 4 bases and at J to 7 bases, leaving 8 bases not matched to a gene. In germline, CDR1 is SGHRS, CDR2 YFSETQ. This CDR3 contains 15 residues. As DNA, the CDR3 is TGCGCCAGCAGCGACACAGGGGAGCGCAATTCACCCCTCCACTTT. Protein product: CASSDTGERNSPLHF.

This clonotype has a handful of counts. The CDR3 spells CASSLVVGGQGAGGYTF. In DNA form, the CDR3 reads TGTGCCAGCAGCTTAGTGGTCGGTGGACAGGGGGCCGGCGGCTACACCTTC. The gene calls are TRBV11-2 and TRBJ1-2, with 11 positions matching TRBD1. This CDR3 spans 17 amino acids. The germline V gene encodes CDR1 SGHAT and CDR2 FQNNGV. V was pared by 1 base and J by 8 bases, with 12 bases of the junction left unmatched.

The rearrangement links TRBV20-1 to TRBJ2-7; D is possibly TRBD1 (7 bases). V lost 0 bases and J lost 7, with 19 bases in between. The CDR3 has 15 amino acids. Germline V gives CDR1 DFQATT, CDR2 SNEGSKA (reference sequence). The CDR3 sequence is CSARELAEGASEQYF. CDR3 bases: TGCAGTGCTAGAGAGCTCGCGGAGGGGGCGAGTGAGCAGTACTTC.

About this clonotype itself: At one boundary the junction diverges from the germline segment, which might be a read error. The chain employs TRBV6-4 and TRBJ2-1; 11 bases fit TRBD2. Germline V gives CDR1 MRHNA, CDR2 SNTAGT. The CDR3 covers 16 residues. The CDR3 nucleotides read TGTGCCAGCAGTCGCCTCGGGACTAGCGGTTACAATGGGCAGTTCTTC. Its translation: CASSRLGTSGYNGQFF.

The gene calls are TRBV27 and TRBJ2-1, with 10 bases fitting TRBD2. J was trimmed by 7 bases and V by 7 bases; bases with no gene match: 10. The CDR3 is 15 residues long. Germline V lookup: CDR1 MNHEY, CDR2 SMNVEV (reference sequence). In DNA form, the CDR3 reads TGTGCCAGCACCGATTTGGCTAGCGGGAGTAATGAGCAGTTCTTC. Its translation: CASTDLASGSNEQFF.

The chain recombines TRBV2 with TRBJ2-2, with D possibly TRBD1 on 6 matching bases. The CDR3 is made up of 13 amino acids. Trimming shortened V by 8 bases and J by 3 bases, and 10 bases separated the two germline ends. Germline loops: CDR1 SNHLY, CDR2 FYNNEI. DNA for the CDR3: TGTGCCAGCGCCGGGACATACACCGGGGAGCTGTTTTTT. Its protein is CASAGTYTGELFF.

The chain joins TRBV3-1 to TRBJ2-7; weak D call: TRBD1 (6 bases). V was shortened by 1 base and J by 5 bases, with 6 bases between the two germline ends. Germline V gene data show CDR1 as LGHDT and CDR2 as YNNKEL (reference sequence). This CDR3 has 12 residues. CDR3 amino acids: CASSQAGDEQYF. In DNA form, the CDR3 reads TGTGCCAGCAGCCAAGCAGGGGACGAGCAGTACTTC.

This chain joins TRBV12-5 and TRBJ1-1, with a weak D call TRBD1 (5 bases). The CDR3 runs to 15 residues. Germline CDR1 is LGHNT and CDR2 is FRNRAP. Trimming took 6 bases from V and 5 from J, leaving 19 bases between them. Written as DNA, the CDR3 is TGTGCTAGTGGCTTAAGTCAGGGATGGAATACTGAAGCTTTCTTT. Amino acid sequence: CASGLSQGWNTEAFF.

The sample holds a few counts of this clonotype. This rearrangement joins TRBV5-1 to TRBJ2-5, with TRBD1 as a possible D gene (5 bases). The germline gives CDR1 SGHRS, CDR2 YFSETQ. Trimming pared 9 bases from V and 1 base from J, leaving 19 bases between. This CDR3 is 15 amino acids long. The CDR3 spells CATPISGAGQETQYF. The CDR3 nucleotides are TGCGCCACCCCTATCAGTGGGGCAGGCCAAGAGACCCAGTACTTC.

Only a few counts were recorded for this clonotype. The genes are TRBV7-3 and TRBJ2-6; possible D gene TRBD1, 6 bases. Per germline, CDR1 SGHTA and CDR2 FQGTGA. The CDR3 sequence is 16 residues long. Trimming took 1 base from V and 0 from J, leaving 7 bases between them. The DNA of the CDR3 is TGTGCCAGCAGCTTAATAGGGGGCTCTGGGGCCAACGTCCTGACTTTC. It translates to CASSLIGGSGANVLTF.

This clonotype was seen more than once but under ten times. The chain carries TRBV7-3 and TRBJ1-1; perhaps TRBD1 as D (5 bases). V shed 2 bases and J shed 7 bases, with 11 bases lying between them. The CDR3 is 13 amino acids. Germline CDR1 reads SGHTA; CDR2 reads FQGTGA. The DNA of the CDR3 is TGTGCCAGCAGCTTACGCAGGGAGAATGAAGCTTTCTTT. Amino acids: CASSLRRENEAFF.